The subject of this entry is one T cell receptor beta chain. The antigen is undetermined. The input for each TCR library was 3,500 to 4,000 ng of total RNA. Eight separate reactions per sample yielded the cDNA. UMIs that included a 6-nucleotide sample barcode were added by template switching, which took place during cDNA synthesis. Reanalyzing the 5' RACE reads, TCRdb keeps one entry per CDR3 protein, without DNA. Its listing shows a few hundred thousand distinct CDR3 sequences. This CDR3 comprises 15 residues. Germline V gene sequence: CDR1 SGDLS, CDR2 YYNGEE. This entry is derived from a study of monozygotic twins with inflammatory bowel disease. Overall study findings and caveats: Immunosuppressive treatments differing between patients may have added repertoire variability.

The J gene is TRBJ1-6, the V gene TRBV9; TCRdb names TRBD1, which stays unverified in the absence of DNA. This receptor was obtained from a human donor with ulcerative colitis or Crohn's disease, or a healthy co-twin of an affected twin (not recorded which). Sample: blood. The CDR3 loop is CASSPMTGRNSPLHF.